Listed below are T cell receptor beta chains from one sample, sequenced in a study of blood T cell repertoires in COVID-19. Data came from immunoSEQ multiplex PCR; TCRdb stores just in-frame clones and leaves some out. Seen here are about 68,000 clones, around 80% observed once, and the top ten hold about 24%. Sequences were obtained from peripheral blood. The receptor set was obtained from a human donor in a cohort sampled during active COVID-19. CDR3s include the opening cysteine and the closing phenylalanine or tryptophan. Each record gives: J gene, D gene, clone size, V gene, CDR3 protein, CDR3 DNA. The D gene is left open where the match is weak. Only some rows state a clone size, as once, few, many or a class for expanded clones.

TRBJ2-1 | - | - | TRBV7-2 | CASSSQAGGFINEQFF | TGTGCCAGCAGCAGCCAAGCAGGGGGGTTTATTAATGAGCAGTTCTTC
TRBJ2-7 | - | - | TRBV5-1 | CASSMTGKGYEQYF | TGCGCCAGCAGCATGACAGGAAAGGGGTACGAGCAGTACTTC
TRBJ2-2 | TRBD2 | - | TRBV7-8 | CASSPHVAGGNTGELFF | TGTGCCAGCAGCCCACATGTAGCGGGGGGGAACACCGGGGAGCTGTTTTTT
TRBJ2-7 | TRBD1 | - | TRBV5-6 | CASSQRQGSYEQYF | TGTGCCAGCAGCCAAAGACAGGGATCCTACGAGCAGTACTTC
TRBJ2-3 | TRBD2 | few | TRBV4-2 | CASSQRASASGGMDTQYF | TGTGCCAGCAGCCAAAGGGCCTCGGCTAGCGGGGGCATGGATACGCAGTATTTT
TRBJ2-1 | TRBD2 | - | TRBV7-2 | CASSLGGSSDEQFF | TGTGCCAGCAGCTTGGGCGGGAGCTCCGATGAGCAGTTCTTC
TRBJ2-3 | - | - | TRBV6-6 | CASSPPFETDTQYF | TGTGCCAGCAGTCCTCCTTTTGAGACAGATACGCAGTATTTT
TRBJ2-5 | TRBD1 | few | TRBV3-1/TRBV3-2 | CASSQEFRGLETQYF | TGTGCCAGCAGCCAAGAATTTAGGGGGCTGGAGACCCAGTACTTC
TRBJ2-7 | - | - | TRBV27 | CASSLRIAYEQYF | TGTGCCAGCAGTTTGAGGATCGCCTACGAGCAGTACTTC
TRBJ2-1 | TRBD1 | - | TRBV7-8 | CASSRPTGTGGDEQFF | TGTGCCAGCAGCCGACCCACCGGGACAGGGGGCGATGAGCAGTTCTTC
TRBJ1-6 | - | few | TRBV27 | CASSLSPGNSPLHF | TGTGCCAGCAGTTTATCCCCAGGCAATTCACCCCTCCACTTT
TRBJ2-1 | TRBD2 | - | TRBV19 | CASSRGAYNEQFF | TGTGCCAGTAGTCGGGGGGCCTACAATGAGCAGTTCTTC
TRBJ2-7 | TRBD2 | once | TRBV5-7 | CASSAGLAGLYEQYF | TGTGCCAGCAGCGCGGGACTAGCGGGCCTCTACGAGCAGTACTTC
TRBJ2-7 | TRBD1 | - | TRBV6-2/TRBV6-3 | CASSYSADRLSYEQYF | TGTGCCAGCAGTTACTCTGCGGACAGGCTTTCCTACGAGCAGTACTTC